This T cell receptor (beta chain) was documented in a study of long-term antiretroviral therapy in people with HIV. CDR3 length: 12 amino acids. Looked up from germline, CDR1 is SQVTM and CDR2 is ANQGSEA. V lost 2 bases and J 5 bases, leaving 9 bases between the germline ends. This clone was counted only a few times. Version v3.0 of the immunoSEQ assay ran at survey level. Some clones are missing from TCRdb's copy, which holds only in-frame ones; the method was immunoSEQ multiplex PCR. The sample includes 25,000 to 30,000 clones, approximately 86% seen only once; the top ten take approximately 4.8%. This chain joins TRBV29-1 and TRBJ1-1; no firm D call. This clonotype originated in a woman aged 25-40 years with HIV. Sequences were derived from unsorted PBMCs, sampled 0.8 years after starting antiretroviral therapy. The CDR3 region is CSVESWSTEAFF. In DNA form, the CDR3 reads TGCAGCGTTGAATCCTGGAGTACTGAAGCTTTCTTT.